This paragraph covers one TCR beta chain sequence. Its recognized antigen is unknown. Base qualities were left out, and no much larger clone turns up one base away. The time point tag for this specimen amounts to: baseline before first vaccination. The vaccinee samples were drawn from two UK trials, COV001 and COV002, one of which was a single-blind randomized controlled phase 2/3 trial testing AZD1222 (ChAdOx1 nCoV-19) in healthy adults. For TCRbeta chain sequencing, PBMC samples from trial participants were taken at day 0 and at day 28 after the second dose. The junction shows trimming of 2 bases on V and 1 base on J, and the gene matches do not reach 7 bases of it. For CDR1 and CDR2, the germline V gene lists SGHTA and FQGTGA. The CDR3 contains 16 residues, cysteine and phenylalanine counted. Of the read, only the CDR3 DNA is kept; its 48 bases are in frame from base 1. The CDR3 regions of human TCRbeta chains were subjected to immunosequencing. The authors' pipeline ran thus. Repertoire TCRs were matched against a reference library of SARS-CoV-2-specific TCRs generated with the MIRA antigen-specificity platform. Breadth was defined as the fraction of unique TCRs that were SARS-CoV-2-associated, and depth was defined as the fraction of total T cells that were SARS-CoV-2-associated. Using the MIRA data, each spike-specific TCR was mapped to the spike region that the TCR reacts to and placed in a CD4 or CD8 class. Log10-transformed breadth and depth values were compared by one-way ANOVA with Sidak's multiple comparisons tests. In TCRdb, the immuneACCESS table is reduced to in-frame sequences with V and J assigned. These tables do not hold every clone; where another copy was compared, an unresolved V gene accounts for under half, and the others remain unexplained. That table gives V, J and clone size, and the DNA gave D and trimming. The sample data list about 120,000 clones, and about 90% of these were observed just once. Together, the top ten hold around 8% of the sample.

The sample comes from a study of T cell responses to AZD1222 COVID-19 vaccine (dated by TCRdb to about 2021). For the study in its entirety: AZD1222 recipients given second doses at about 4 weeks or at about 12 weeks were pooled, since spike-specific TCR depth and breadth were not found to differ between the two schedules. TCR sequencing was performed for about 250 trial participants, of whom some 200 were given two doses of AZD1222 and approximately 25 were given two doses of MenACWY control vaccine. Enrollment into the trials was organized by age into subgroups of 18-55, 56-69 and 70-plus years, and those subgroups contained around 150, 28 and 57 TCR-sequenced participants, respectively.

The study at large found these results: Because no day 14 peak-response samples were available, the repertoires could be characterized only after the peak T cell response. Participants were mostly white British, with more females than males. The authors suggested clonal diversity may have been underestimated. Reportedly, close to half of the unique spike-specific TCRs recognized epitopes lying outside the regions that are mutated in the B.1.351 and B.1.1.7 variants. CD4 TCRs associated with the vaccine covered the entire spike protein, and the dominant responses were in regions 160-218 and 743-854. In the small 56-69-year group, the increase in depth fell short of significance, most likely because of low power. After two AZD1222 doses, spike-specific TCR breadth and depth were significantly higher than at day 0 and than in MenACWY recipients. Conclusions about previously exposed vaccinees are limited, since just a handful of AZD1222 recipients were seropositive for SARS-CoV-2 at baseline.

The chain is made from TRBV7-3 and TRBJ1-2, and TRBD1 matches 7 of the central bases. The sequence derives from an adult in good health. The source was peripheral blood, collected on day 0 of AZD1222 vaccination. CDR3 reads: CASSLGVAGGNYGYTF. The DNA is as follows: TGTGCCAGCAGCTTAGGGGTCGCAGGGGGTAACTATGGCTACACCTTC.